Listed below are T cell receptor beta chains from one sample, sequenced in a study of control samples from healthy donors and cancer patients. TCRdb keeps only in-frame clones here, not all; method: immunoSEQ multiplex PCR. Among about 180,000 clones listed, more than 80% were seen once. The sequenced material came from blood. These receptors were taken from a man aged 30 to 39 in good health. CDR3s include the opening cysteine and the closing phenylalanine or tryptophan. The D gene is left open where the match is weak. Clone size is shown for a subset of rows, as once, few, many or a class of expanded clone.

CDR3 DNA: TGTGCCACCAGTGACGACGACAGGGAGAATGGAAACACCATATATTTT; CDR3 protein: CATSDDDRENGNTIYF; V gene: TRBV24-1; D gene: TRBD1; J gene: TRBJ1-3; CDR3 length: 16; clone size: -
CDR3 DNA: TGTGCCAGCAGCTTGGGCGGAGGAAGCTACAATGAGCAGTTCTTC; CDR3 protein: CASSLGGGSYNEQFF; V gene: TRBV5-4; D gene: -; J gene: TRBJ2-1; CDR3 length: 15; clone size: -
CDR3 DNA: TGTGCCAGCAGCTTGGGAGGTAGTGAGCAGTTCTTC; CDR3 protein: CASSLGGSEQFF; V gene: TRBV7-9; D gene: -; J gene: TRBJ2-1; CDR3 length: 12; clone size: -
CDR3 DNA: TGCGCCAGCAGCCAGGACAGGGGCTATGGCTACACCTTC; CDR3 protein: CASSQDRGYGYTF; V gene: TRBV5-1; D gene: TRBD1; J gene: TRBJ1-2; CDR3 length: 13; clone size: -
CDR3 DNA: TGTGCCAGCAGCTTGGTAGGGGCAGATACGCAGTATTTT; CDR3 protein: CASSLVGADTQYF; V gene: TRBV5-5; D gene: -; J gene: TRBJ2-3; CDR3 length: 13; clone size: -
CDR3 DNA: TGCGCCAGCAGCTATTGGGAGGACAGGGGGCGCCGTGGCTACACCTTC; CDR3 protein: CASSYWEDRGRRGYTF; V gene: TRBV5-1; D gene: TRBD1; J gene: TRBJ1-2; CDR3 length: 16; clone size: once
CDR3 DNA: TGTGCCAGCAGTTACTCCCGGGACAGGGGGTTGAACAATGAGCAGTTCTTC; CDR3 protein: CASSYSRDRGLNNEQFF; V gene: TRBV6-2/TRBV6-3; D gene: TRBD1; J gene: TRBJ2-1; CDR3 length: 17; clone size: -
CDR3 DNA: TGTGCCAGCAGCTTAAAAACTAGCGGCACAGATACGCAGTATTTT; CDR3 protein: CASSLKTSGTDTQYF; V gene: TRBV11-2; D gene: TRBD2; J gene: TRBJ2-3; CDR3 length: 15; clone size: -
CDR3 DNA: TGTGCCAGCAGCCAAGGGTCCAGCCTGGCCAAAAACATTCAGTACTTC; CDR3 protein: CASSQGSSLAKNIQYF; V gene: TRBV3-1/TRBV3-2; D gene: -; J gene: TRBJ2-4; CDR3 length: 16; clone size: -
CDR3 DNA: TGCGCCAGCAGCTTCGCCGGGACAGGGATCACTGAAGCTTTCTTT; CDR3 protein: CASSFAGTGITEAFF; V gene: TRBV5-1; D gene: TRBD1; J gene: TRBJ1-1; CDR3 length: 15; clone size: -
CDR3 DNA: TGTGCCAGCAGTGAAACGGACGGTAGCTCTGGAAACACCATATATTTT; CDR3 protein: CASSETDGSSGNTIYF; V gene: TRBV6-1; D gene: -; J gene: TRBJ1-3; CDR3 length: 16; clone size: many
CDR3 DNA: TGTGCCAGCAGCGCAGGGGCAGGGGTTGAGCAGTTCTTC; CDR3 protein: CASSAGAGVEQFF; V gene: TRBV7-9; D gene: -; J gene: TRBJ2-1; CDR3 length: 13; clone size: -
CDR3 DNA: TGTGCCAGCAGCTTAAGCTACGAAGAGACCCAGTACTTC; CDR3 protein: CASSLSYEETQYF; V gene: TRBV7-6; D gene: -; J gene: TRBJ2-5; CDR3 length: 13; clone size: -
CDR3 DNA: TGCGCCAGCAGCTTGGTAGGGGGCGACTGGACCGGGGAGCTGTTTTTT; CDR3 protein: CASSLVGGDWTGELFF; V gene: TRBV5-1; D gene: TRBD1; J gene: TRBJ2-2; CDR3 length: 16; clone size: -
CDR3 DNA: TGTGCCAGCAGCCAAGGGGAGGGGGCCGGCGGAGCTTTCTTT; CDR3 protein: CASSQGEGAGGAFF; V gene: TRBV3-1/TRBV3-2; D gene: TRBD1; J gene: TRBJ1-1; CDR3 length: 14; clone size: once
CDR3 DNA: TGCGCCAGCAGCTTGGGTAAGGGGGCCGGGCAGCGGCACTACAATGAGCAGTTCTTC; CDR3 protein: CASSLGKGAGQRHYNEQFF; V gene: TRBV5-1; D gene: TRBD1; J gene: TRBJ2-1; CDR3 length: 19; clone size: -
CDR3 DNA: TGTGCCAGCAGTTTAGGACTAGCGGGATCGGTCACAGATACGCAGTATTTT; CDR3 protein: CASSLGLAGSVTDTQYF; V gene: TRBV27; D gene: TRBD2; J gene: TRBJ2-3; CDR3 length: 17; clone size: once
CDR3 DNA: TGTGCCACCAGCAGAGCCGGAGGGGGGGGCTTTCAGCCCCAGCATTTT; CDR3 protein: CATSRAGGGGFQPQHF; V gene: TRBV15; D gene: -; J gene: TRBJ1-5; CDR3 length: 16; clone size: -